This T cell receptor beta chain originates from a study of early T cells in non-severe SARS-CoV-2 infection. Across the whole study: Whole-blood bulk RNA, unsorted, was sequenced, and chains were unpaired. Study-wide findings and caveats: Anti-spike CD8 specificities were favored by VDJdb matching, whose results missed private and CD4 specificities.

This clonotype was observed a handful of times. What it binds is unknown. Germline V gene lookup returns CDR1 SGHTA and CDR2 FQGNSA. This CDR3 spans 15 amino acids. Trimming stripped 6 bases from V and 0 bases from J, with 12 bases between. Unique molecular identifiers tagged individual cDNA molecules. MiXCR, run by TCRdb on the 5' RACE reads, gives a single entry per CDR3 protein. The table records about 28,000 distinct CDR3 sequences, about 5% of them present only once. The specimen sequenced was whole blood. The J gene is TRBJ2-4, the V gene TRBV7-2; D is perhaps TRBD1 (6 bases). This sequence was found in an adult who was a healthcare worker with PCR-confirmed SARS-CoV-2 infection or an uninfected control (not recorded which). In DNA form, the CDR3 reads TGTGCCAGCAGAAACAGGGCTGAAGCCAAAAACATTCAGTACTTC. It is translated as CASRNRAEAKNIQYF.